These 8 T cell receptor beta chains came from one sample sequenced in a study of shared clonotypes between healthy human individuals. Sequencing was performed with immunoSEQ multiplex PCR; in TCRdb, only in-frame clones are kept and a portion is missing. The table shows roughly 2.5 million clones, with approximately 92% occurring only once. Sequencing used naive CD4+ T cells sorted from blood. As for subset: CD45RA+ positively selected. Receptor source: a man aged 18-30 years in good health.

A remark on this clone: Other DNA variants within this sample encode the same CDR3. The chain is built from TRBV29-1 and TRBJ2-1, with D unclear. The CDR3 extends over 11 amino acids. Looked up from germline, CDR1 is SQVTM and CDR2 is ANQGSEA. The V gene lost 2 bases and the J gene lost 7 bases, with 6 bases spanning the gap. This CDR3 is CSVETRNEQFF. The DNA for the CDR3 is TGCAGCGTTGAAACCAGAAATGAGCAGTTCTTC.

The CDR3 region has the DNA TGTGCCAGCAGACCCAATGAGGGGGGCGCTGAAGCTTTCTTT. Amino acids: CASRPNEGGAEAFF. The rearrangement joins TRBV6-6 to TRBJ1-1; perhaps TRBD1 as D (6 bases). CDR3 size: 14 residues. V shed 6 bases and J shed 6 bases, with 17 bases lying between them. Germline CDR1 MNHNY, CDR2 SVGAGI (reference sequence).

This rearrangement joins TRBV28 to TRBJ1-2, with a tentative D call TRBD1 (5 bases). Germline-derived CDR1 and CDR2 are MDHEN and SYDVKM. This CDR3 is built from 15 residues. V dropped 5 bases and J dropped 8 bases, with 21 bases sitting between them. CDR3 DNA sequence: TGTGCCAGCAGTCGAGCCGATGGGGGTAAGGACGGCTACACCTTC. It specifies CASSRADGGKDGYTF.

In DNA form, the CDR3 reads TGTGCCAGCAGTTTATTGGCCGAAAAACTGTTTTTT. Amino acids: CASSLLAEKLFF. The genes are TRBV28 and TRBJ1-4; D not certain. This CDR3 contains 12 residues. Germline CDR1 and CDR2: MDHEN and SYDVKM. V shed 1 base and J shed 8 bases, with 5 bases lying between them.

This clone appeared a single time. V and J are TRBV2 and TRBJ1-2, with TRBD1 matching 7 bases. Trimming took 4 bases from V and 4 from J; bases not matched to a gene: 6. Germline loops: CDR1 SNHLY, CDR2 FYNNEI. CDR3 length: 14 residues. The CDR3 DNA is TGTGCCAGCAGTGGGACAGGAGCATCCTATGGCTACACCTTC. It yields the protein CASSGTGASYGYTF.

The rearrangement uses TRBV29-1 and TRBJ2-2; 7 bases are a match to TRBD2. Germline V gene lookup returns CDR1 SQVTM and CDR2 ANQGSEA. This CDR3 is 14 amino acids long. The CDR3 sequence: CSGDRGENTGELFF. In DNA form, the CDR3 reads TGCAGTGGGGACCGGGGGGAAAACACCGGGGAGCTGTTTTTT.

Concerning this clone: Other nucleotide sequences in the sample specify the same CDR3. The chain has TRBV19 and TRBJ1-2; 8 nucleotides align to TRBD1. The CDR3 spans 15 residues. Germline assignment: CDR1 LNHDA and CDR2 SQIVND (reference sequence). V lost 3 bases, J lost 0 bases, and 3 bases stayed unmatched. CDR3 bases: TGTGCCAGTAGTATTCGGACAGGGTCTAACTATGGCTACACCTTC. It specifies CASSIRTGSNYGYTF. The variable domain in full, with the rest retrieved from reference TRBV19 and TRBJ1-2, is DGGITQSPKYLFRKEGQNVTLSCEQNLNHDAMYWYRQDPGQGLRLIYYSQIVNDFQKGDIAEGYSVSREKKESFPLTVTSAQKNPTAFYLCASSIRTGSNYGYTFGSGTRLTVV.

This CDR3 reads CASRGGHYGYTF. CDR3 nucleotides: TGTGCCAGTCGGGGGGGGCACTATGGCTACACCTTC. The V and J genes are TRBV6-6 and TRBJ1-2; D perhaps matches TRBD1 (6 bases). The CDR3 spans 12 residues. The V gene lost 9 bases and the J gene lost 3 bases, with 11 bases spanning the gap. Germline V lookup: CDR1 MNHNY, CDR2 SVGAGI (reference sequence).